Given below is one T cell receptor (beta chain) in context. The sample comes from a study of T cell changes during pregnancy in multiple sclerosis. Clones were read by immunoSEQ multiplex PCR, and TCRdb kept only the in-frame ones, dropping some. The sample holds about 110,000 clones; 85% to 95% are singletons and the top ten take 1.5% to 2%. The material was peripheral blood, obtained after pregnancy. The clonotype originates from a female donor with multiple sclerosis, enrolled in a pregnancy study.

CDR3 bases: TGTGCCAGCAGCGTGGGACAGGGTGGGAACAATGAGCAGTTCTTC. Amino acids: CASSVGQGGNNEQFF. The rearrangement links TRBV9 to TRBJ2-1; 9 bases line up with TRBD1. In germline, CDR1 is SGDLS, CDR2 YYNGEE. CDR3 size: 15 residues. V was pared by 2 bases and J by 5 bases, with 5 bases of the junction left unmatched.